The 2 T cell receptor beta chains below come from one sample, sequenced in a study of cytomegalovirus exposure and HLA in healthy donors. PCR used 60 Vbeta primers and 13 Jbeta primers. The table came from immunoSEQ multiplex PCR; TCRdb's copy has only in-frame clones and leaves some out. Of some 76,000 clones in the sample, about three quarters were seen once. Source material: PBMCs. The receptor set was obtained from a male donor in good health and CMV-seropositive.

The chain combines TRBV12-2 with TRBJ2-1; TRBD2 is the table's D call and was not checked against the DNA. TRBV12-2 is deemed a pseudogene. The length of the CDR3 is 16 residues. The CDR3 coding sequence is TGTGCAAGTCGCTTAGGGCTAGCGGGGTCCTACAATGAGCAGTTCTTC. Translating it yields CASRLGLAGSYNEQFF.

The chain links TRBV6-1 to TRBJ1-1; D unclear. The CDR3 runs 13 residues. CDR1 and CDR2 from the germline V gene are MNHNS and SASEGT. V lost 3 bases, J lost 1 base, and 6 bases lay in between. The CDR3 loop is CASSDMRNTEAFF. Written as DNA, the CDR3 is TGTGCCAGCAGTGACATGAGGAACACTGAAGCTTTCTTT.